This TCR beta chain is drawn from a study of blood T cells in healthy people across ages (dated by TCRdb to about 2015). Regarding the study in general: In model experiments, template switching captured about one uniquely barcoded TCR beta cDNA molecule for every two T cells. The study measured age-related changes in TCR beta repertoire diversity using deep sequencing normalized with unique cDNA molecular identifiers. The study analyzed two additional independent replicas of 1 million unique cDNA reads from the same blood draw for two donors, one aged 18 to 29 and one aged 80 or older. To avoid experimental bias, donors of different ages were spread randomly across the sequencing lanes. The donors were divided into four age groups: young (average about 15 years), middle-aged (under 40), aged (about 56) and long-lived (nearly 85).

The germline V gene specifies SGHDN as CDR1 and FVKESK as CDR2. The germline ends are 11 bases apart after V is trimmed by 0 bases and J by 8 bases. The CDR3 numbers 15 residues from cysteine through phenylalanine. The DNA shown is the 45-base CDR3, in frame from base 1. Concerning this clonotype itself: Its recognized antigen is unknown. No per-base quality is available; no much larger clone lies one base away.

The donors were roughly 40 Caucasian individuals from Russia, aged roughly 6 to 100 years, who were systemically healthy. Ten milliliters of peripheral blood were drawn from each donor into EDTA-treated Vacutainer tubes. Ficoll-Paque density-gradient centrifugation was used to isolate PBMCs, with at least 6 million per sample. Total RNA, at least 5.5 micrograms per sample, was extracted from PBMCs with Trizol reagent. Naive CD45RAhigh/CD27high T cell percentages were measured by flow cytometry on a PBMC aliquot from every donor. The library was prepared using 5' RACE. Instrument on record: Illumina HiSeq 2500. A second PCR of about 6 to 11 cycles was performed with a sample-barcoded 5' primer and a J-beta primer mix. A unique molecular identifier was introduced onto each TCR beta cDNA molecule by a template-switch 5' adaptor carrying 12 random nucleotides. Each sample yielded at least 2.5 million CDR3-containing paired-end reads. First-strand cDNA was synthesized from all RNA with the Mint cDNA synthesis kit, primed by a TRBC-specific oligonucleotide. After uracil-DNA glycosylase treatment, a first 18-cycle PCR used universal primers M1SS and BC2_uni_R on all cDNA. In the source study's methods: For normalization, 1 million high-quality reads were randomly selected from each sample, with every read carrying a distinct molecular identifier. Reads with shared molecular identifiers were discarded instead of being binned into consensus sequences. MiTCR, set to a Q25 quality threshold and the strictest error-elimination algorithm, was used for CDR3 identification, clonotype clustering and error correction. A nonparametric unseen species model with Euler transformation was used to estimate lower-bound total TCR beta diversity. Using fastp at Q25 and MiXCR, TCRdb reprocessed the public reads and kept productive beta chains. CDR3 protein sequences are deduplicated, and each keeps its most common genes and DNA. In this record, the V and J calls reflect TCRdb's handling and not the investigators' own analysis. The sample table contains roughly 1,300,000 distinct CDR3 sequences; only one count was recorded for 55% to 75% of them. Together, the top ten hold over 5.5% of the sample.

Broader findings and caveats from the paper: Because profiling used bulk unsorted PBMCs, naive and antigen-experienced compartments could not be compared conclusively. Observed TCR beta diversity per million T cells fell roughly linearly with age, and a significant reduction was already apparent by age around 40. Compared with the aged group, more naive CD4+ T cells, fewer expanded clones and increased TCR diversity were shown by the long-lived group, suggesting age selection. The percentage of naive T cells measured by flow cytometry correlated strongly with observed TCR beta diversity. Total diversity estimates from one million sequenced T cells were considered lower bounds and underestimates. The CMV infection status of donors was not known, potentially confounding age-related changes in expanded clonotypes.

The sequence was collected from a man aged 18 to 30 in good health. The chain couples TRBV14 to TRBJ1-6; a confident D gene designation cannot be given. The specimen was blood. The DNA is as follows: TGTGCCAGCAGCCAAGATTTGTCTCTGGATTCACCCCTCCACTTT. Its translation is CASSQDLSLDSPLHF. Reference TRBV14 and TRBJ1-6 proteins supply the regions before and after the CDR3; the full variable domain is: EAGVTQFPSHSVIEKGQTVTLRCDPISGHDNLYWYRRVMGKEIKFLLHFVKESKQDESGMPNNRFLAERTGGTYSTLKVQPAELEDSGVYFCASSQDLSLDSPLHFGNGTRLTVT.